Listed here are 10 T cell receptor delta chains from one sample, sequenced in a study of γδ T cells in repeated Plasmodium falciparum infection. Vgamma9/Vdelta2+ and Vdelta2-negative gammadelta T cells were flow-sorted from PBMC for bulk sequencing. TCRdb applied CATT to the multiplex PCR reads for clone calling. The sample lists roughly 90,000 delta-chain clones; under 1.5% were seen once. The sample taken for sequencing was gamma-delta T cells from blood. Source of these receptors: a pool of human donors (malaria-infected and uninfected, not separated).

This clone is categorized as medium-sized. This chain links TRDV2 with TRDJ1; TRDD3 matches at 12 bases. Germline V gene lookup returns CDR1 GEAIGNYY and CDR2 EKD. The CDR3 contains 16 residues. J was trimmed by 7 bases and V by 4 bases; bases with no gene match: 12. CDR3 loop: CACDRVLGDTSLKLIF. The CDR3 DNA is TGTGCCTGTGATCGGGTACTGGGGGATACCTCCCTTAAACTCATCTTT.

This clone was seen at least ten times. The protein TCRdb gives is from a much larger clone and does not agree with this DNA's translation at residue 12, likely a read error; the protein shown here comes from the DNA. The gene calls are TRDV2 and TRDJ1; 9 nucleotides align to TRDD3. No J segment appears in TCRdb, so it was assigned here by matching the sequence to germline. Germline lookup yields CDR1 GEAIGNYY and CDR2 EKD. The V gene end was trimmed by 3 bases and the J gene end by 9 bases; junction bases not matched to a gene: 13. There are 15 residues in the CDR3. CDR3 nucleotides: TGTGCCTGTGACGACCTGGGGGATGCGGGCTATGAACTCATCTTT. Translated, it gives CACDDLGDAGYELIF.

The chain joins TRDV1 to TRDJ1; 9 bases line up with TRDD3. The J gene, left out of TCRdb, was set here by checking the DNA against germline. CDR3 length equals 19 residues. The germline V gene encodes CDR1 TSWWSYY and CDR2 QGS. The V and J ends lost 5 bases and 3 bases, in that order; junction bases with no gene match: 19. CDR3 DNA sequence: TGTGCTCTTGGGAACTTGAAGATCTGGGGATACGCAAGGTCCGATAAACTCATCTTT. This translates into CALGNLKIWGYARSDKLIF.

Note on this clone: A far larger clone is one base from this, pointing to a likely read error. The identical CDR3 is also encoded by other nucleotide sequences in the sample. This chain joins TRDV3 and TRDJ1; possible D gene TRDD3, 5 bases. TCRdb supplies no J gene; here it was assigned by aligning the nucleotide sequence to germline. This CDR3 has 19 amino acids. CDR1 TVYSNPD and CDR2 GDNSRS come from the germline V gene (reference sequence). The V end lost 5 bases, the J end lost 1 base, and 32 bases lay between the germline ends. The CDR3 DNA reads as TGTGCCATACGTGCTCACTCTGAATTGTGCGAAAGTGCCACCGATAAACTCATCTTT. This sequence encodes CAIRAHSELCESATDKLIF.

This clone has just a few counts. This probably arose from a read error, given a far larger clone one base away. This sample also contains other DNA sequences that code for the same CDR3. The V and J genes are TRDV2 and TRDJ1; D ambiguous. The J gene, not given by TCRdb, was assigned here from a germline match of the nucleotide sequence. V shed 7 bases and J shed 10 bases, with 27 bases lying between them. The V gene's germline CDR1 is GEAIGNYY and CDR2 EKD. This CDR3 region has 15 residues. The CDR3 sequence is CACDPVEGRSRGLIF. CDR3 DNA: TGTGCCTGCGACCCCGTCGAGGGCCGGAGTCGAGGACTCATCTTT.

This clone has just a few counts. Translating this DNA gives a protein that differs at residue 14 from the TCRdb one, which belongs to a much larger clone; a read error is likely, and the protein shown is this translation. The J gene is TRDJ2, the V gene TRDV1, with 7 bases fitting TRDD3. The J gene, left out of TCRdb, was set here by checking the DNA against germline. With 1 base clipped from V and 7 bases from J, the junction kept 30 bases outside the gene matches. From germline, CDR1 is TSWWSYY and CDR2 QGS. The CDR3 spans 23 residues. This CDR3 reads CALGERGRIWGRRDPLEGAQLFF. DNA of the CDR3: TGTGCTCTTGGGGAACGGGGCCGAATCTGGGGGCGGCGAGATCCCCTCGAGGGAGCACAACTCTTCTTT.

A word on this clone: The TCRdb protein comes from a much larger clone and disagrees with this DNA's translation at residue 9, likely due to a read error; the protein given here is derived from the DNA. This chain uses TRDV2 with TRDJ2; D is possibly TRDD3 (6 bases). The J gene, left out of TCRdb, was set here by checking the DNA against germline. Trimming removed 3 bases at V and 6 bases at J, with 13 bases between. The CDR3 is 14 amino acids. Germline V gene sequence: CDR1 GEAIGNYY, CDR2 EKD. The CDR3 protein is CACDDGGPAAQLFF. The CDR3 DNA reads as TGTGCCTGTGACGATGGGGGGCCGGCAGCACAACTCTTCTTT.

This clone was found a few times. For this DNA, TCRdb reports the protein of a much larger clone, which diverges at residue 13, most likely from a read error; the protein presented here is translated directly from the DNA. The chain is built from TRDV2 and TRDJ3, with 7 bases identical to TRDD3. The J gene, not given by TCRdb, was assigned here from a germline match of the nucleotide sequence. The CDR3 is 20 amino acids. The germline CDR1 and CDR2 sequences are GEAIGNYY and EKD. The CDR3 DNA reads as TGTGCCTGTGACCTTACTGGGGATGCCCGGAGCTCCCGGGACACCCGACAGATGTTTTTC. Amino acid sequence: CACDLTGDARSSRDTRQMFF.

This clone was seen only a few times. A far larger clone is one base from this, pointing to a likely read error. In the same sample, other DNA sequences code for this CDR3. V usage is TRDV1 and J usage is TRDJ1; 7 nucleotides agree with TRDD3. The J gene, missing from TCRdb, was assigned here through DNA to germline matching. The CDR3 sequence is 18 residues long. Looked up from germline, CDR1 is TSWWSYY and CDR2 is QGS. The CDR3 sequence: CALGGGYIGGSYTDKLIF. CDR3 bases: TGCGCTCTTGGGGGAGGATATATTGGTGGGTCCTACACCGATAAACTCATCTTT.

About this clone: A far larger clone is just one base off, so this is likely a read error. Within the sample, other DNA sequences also encode this same CDR3. No J gene was named, though the V gene is TRDV1. From germline, CDR1 is TSWWSYY and CDR2 QGS. The CDR3 length is 16 residues. CDR3 in amino acids: CALGLHRGAYTDKLIF. The CDR3 DNA is TGTGCTCTTGGTCTCCATCGGGGGGCGTACACCGATAAACTCATCTTC.